The entry that follows covers one TCR beta chain sequence. Its target is not known. PCR or immunohistochemistry showed mismatch repair deficiency in every enrolled patient. Three pembrolizumab responders had their TCRs sequenced. This specimen belongs to a study of PD-1 blockade in mismatch repair-deficient tumors. The overall study: Patients had around 12 mismatch repair-deficient cancer types, all previously treated and progressing.

Study conclusions and caveats: Tumor-resident clones, often absent from pretreatment blood, expanded after pembrolizumab and then contracted.

Germline assignment: CDR1 LGHNT and CDR2 FRNRAP. The CDR3 length is 12 residues. V lost 3 bases and J lost 1, with 3 bases in between. Produced via immunoSEQ multiplex PCR; TCRdb's table is partial and in-frame only. The sample lists roughly 79,000 clones, roughly 80% occurring once. Here the sequenced sample was peripheral blood, taken 44 weeks after starting pembrolizumab. This receptor was taken from an adult with mismatch repair-deficient cancer. The chain links TRBV12-5 to TRBJ1-1, with D uncertain. CDR3 residues: CASGFGNTEAFF. CDR3 DNA: TGTGCTAGTGGTTTTGGGAACACTGAAGCTTTCTTT.